Following are 11 T cell receptor beta chains from one sample sequenced in a study of blood T cell repertoires in COVID-19 (dated by TCRdb to the early 2020s). Libraries were made using the immunoSEQ multiplex PCR assay. TCRdb carries this immuneACCESS record with in-frame sequences only. Its versions omit some clonotypes, under half of them owing to an unresolved V gene in the studies checked, with the rest unexplained. Here the sample has roughly 380,000 clones; approximately 87% occur a single time. The ten largest clones take up approximately 1.2% of the sample. Input material: PBMCs or T cells enriched from blood (not recorded which). Source of these receptors: a man younger than 40 who had recovered from COVID-19.

The chain uses TRBV6-2 or TRBV6-3 and TRBJ1-5; TRBD1 is a possible D gene (6 bases). The germline CDR1 and CDR2 sequences are MNHEY and SVGEGT. The CDR3 totals 16 residues. V lost 5 bases and J 10 bases, leaving 24 bases between the germline ends. The CDR3 sequence is CASSLRTDIVGGPQHF. The DNA for the CDR3 is TGTGCCAGCAGTCTTAGGACAGACATCGTAGGTGGCCCCCAGCATTTT.

V usage is TRBV6-2 or TRBV6-3 and J usage is TRBJ2-7; 10 positions match TRBD1. The CDR3 contains 13 residues. Germline CDR1 is MNHEY and CDR2 is SVGEGT. Trimming at V came to 4 bases and at J to 3 bases, leaving 0 bases not matched to a gene. The CDR3 DNA reads TGTGCCAGCAGTTGGGACAGGGGCTACGAGCAGTACTTC. This translates into CASSWDRGYEQYF.

The chain combines TRBV5-5 with TRBJ1-2; no firm D call. Between the trimmed V and J ends, which lost 1 base and 1 base, there was a span of 17 bases. The CDR3 sequence is 17 residues long. From germline, CDR1 is SGHKS and CDR2 YYEKEE (reference sequence). CDR3 bases: TGTGCCAGCAGCTTGCGGGCGGGCAGGACTTATAACTATGGCTACACCTTC. Its translation is CASSLRAGRTYNYGYTF.

This sequence joins TRBV4-1 and TRBJ2-3, with D uncertain. V was pared by 2 bases and J by 3 bases, with 3 bases between. From germline, CDR1 is MGHRA and CDR2 YSYEKL. The CDR3 loop spans 12 amino acids. CDR3 protein: CASSQPTDTQYF. The CDR3 DNA reads TGCGCCAGCAGCCAACCTACAGATACGCAGTATTTT.

The rearrangement joins TRBV11-2 to TRBJ2-7, with a tentative D call TRBD1 (6 bases). CDR3 length equals 12 residues. Germline V gene data show CDR1 as SGHAT and CDR2 as FQNNGV. Trimming shortened V by 5 bases and J by 4 bases, and 9 bases separated the two germline ends. The CDR3 loop is CASSIDRYEQYF. In DNA, the CDR3 is TGTGCCAGCAGCATCGACAGGTACGAGCAGTACTTC.

The chain employs TRBV3-1 (or the pseudogene TRBV3-2) and TRBJ1-1; 8 bases are a match to TRBD1. Germline assignment: CDR1 LGHDT and CDR2 YNNKEL (reference sequence). V lost 2 bases to trimming and J lost 1 base; unmatched junction nucleotides: 6. This CDR3 comprises 16 residues. The CDR3 sequence is CASSQTGGRPNTEAFF. In DNA, the CDR3 is TGTGCCAGCAGCCAAACAGGGGGGCGACCGAACACTGAAGCTTTCTTT.

This chain uses TRBV10-3 with TRBJ1-4; 8 bases line up with TRBD1. Germline lookup yields CDR1 ENHRY and CDR2 SYGVKD. This CDR3 contains 12 residues. The CDR3 loop is CASPRGLEKLFF. The CDR3 DNA sequence: TGTGCGTCTCCCAGGGGGCTGGAAAAACTGTTTTTT.

This chain connects TRBV2 to TRBJ1-2; D perhaps matches TRBD1 (5 bases). The ends were cut back, 0 bases at V and 8 bases at J, with 10 bases in the middle. Germline CDR1 reads SNHLY; CDR2 reads FYNNEI. CDR3 size: 13 residues. The CDR3 nucleotides read TGTGCCAGCAGTGAAGCGCAGGGTGGGGGCTACACCTTC. As protein: CASSEAQGGGYTF.

This chain uses TRBV5-1 with TRBJ1-2, with 7 bases fitting TRBD1. Germline V gives CDR1 SGHRS, CDR2 YFSETQ. The trim removed 4 bases at V and 5 bases at J, leaving 11 bases unmatched. CDR3 length: 15 residues. The CDR3 nucleotides are TGCGCCAGCAGCATCGGGACAGTGCCCGTGTATGGCTACACCTTC. It encodes CASSIGTVPVYGYTF.

The chain couples TRBV7-2 to TRBJ2-1; 8 bases match TRBD1. J gave up 7 bases and V 3 bases, and 5 bases lay outside the gene matches. Germline V CDR1 and CDR2: SGHTA, FQGNSA. The CDR3 consists of 14 residues. In DNA form, the CDR3 reads TGTGCCAGCAGCTTGCAGGGGGCTGTGAATGAGCAGTTCTTC. Protein product: CASSLQGAVNEQFF.

V and J are TRBV30 and TRBJ2-7, with D possibly TRBD1 on 5 matching bases. The CDR3 loop spans 14 amino acids. Trimming removed 4 bases from V and 1 base from J, with 14 bases in between. The V gene's germline CDR1 is GTSNPN and CDR2 SVGIG (reference sequence). DNA for the CDR3: TGTGCCTGGAAGGGCAGGGCTAGTTCCTACGAGCAGTACTTC. It is translated as CAWKGRASSYEQYF. Full variable domain (rest looked up from reference TRBV30 and TRBJ2-7): SQTIHQWPATLVQPVGSPLSLECTVEGTSNPNLYWYRQAAGRGLQLLFYSVGIGQISSEVPQNLSASRPQDRQFILSSKKLLLSDSGFYLCAWKGRASSYEQYFGPGTRLTVT.